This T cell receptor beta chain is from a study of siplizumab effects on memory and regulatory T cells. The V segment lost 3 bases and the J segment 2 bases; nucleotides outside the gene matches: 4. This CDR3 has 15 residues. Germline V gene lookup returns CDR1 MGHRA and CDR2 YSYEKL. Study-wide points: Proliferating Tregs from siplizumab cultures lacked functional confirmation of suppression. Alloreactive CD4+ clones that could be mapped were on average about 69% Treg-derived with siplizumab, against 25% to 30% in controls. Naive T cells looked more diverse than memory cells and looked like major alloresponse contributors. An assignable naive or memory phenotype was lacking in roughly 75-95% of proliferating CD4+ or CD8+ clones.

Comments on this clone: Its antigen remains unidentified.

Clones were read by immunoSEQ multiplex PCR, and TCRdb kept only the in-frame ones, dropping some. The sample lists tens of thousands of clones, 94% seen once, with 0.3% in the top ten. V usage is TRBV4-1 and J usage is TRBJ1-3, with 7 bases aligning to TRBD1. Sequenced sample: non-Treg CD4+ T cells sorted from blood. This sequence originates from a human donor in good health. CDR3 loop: CASSQDRFTGNTIYF. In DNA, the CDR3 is TGCGCCAGCAGCCAGGACAGGTTCACTGGAAACACCATATATTTT.